These 2 T cell receptor beta chains were sequenced from one sample in a study of radiotherapy plus CTLA-4 blockade in lung cancer. TCRdb's copy holds only in-frame clones and misses some; the assay was immunoSEQ multiplex PCR. The table lists about 38,000 clones, 70% to 80% of them singletons. This specimen was peripheral blood, taken from a patient treated with radiotherapy plus ipilimumab. These receptors all come from a human donor with non-small cell lung cancer who had stable disease on radiotherapy plus ipilimumab.

The chain links TRBV6-9 to TRBJ1-2; D not resolved. The V gene's germline CDR1 is MNHGY and CDR2 SVAAGI. Trimming took 3 bases from V and 4 from J, leaving 9 bases between them. The CDR3 spans 13 residues. CDR3 sequence: CASSYDWSYGYTF. The CDR3 coding sequence is TGTGCCAGCAGTTACGACTGGTCCTATGGCTACACCTTC.

The genes are TRBV6-1 and TRBJ1-2, with 8 bases matching TRBD1. Germline loops: CDR1 MNHNS, CDR2 SASEGT. The CDR3 is made up of 14 amino acids. V was pared by 6 bases and J by 3 bases, with 6 bases of the junction left unmatched. This CDR3 is CASRDTGGDYGYTF. Written as DNA, the CDR3 is TGTGCCAGCAGGGACACAGGGGGGGACTATGGCTACACCTTC.